These 8 T cell receptor beta chains were sequenced from one sample in a study of T cells in severe cutaneous drug reactions. The iRepertoire multiplex PCR system with TCR subtype-specific primers built both bulk and single-cell libraries. TCRdb reanalyzed the multiplex PCR reads and collapses them to one entry per CDR3 protein, without DNA. This listing includes 2,200 or so distinct CDR3 sequences. The donors had carbamazepine-induced Stevens-Johnson syndrome or toxic epidermal necrolysis. The sample consisted of PBMCs. The receptors were gathered from a human donor with Stevens-Johnson syndrome, a severe cutaneous drug reaction.

This clonotype is labeled medium-sized based on frequency. The V and J genes are TRBV12-3 or TRBV12-4 and TRBJ1-2. The CDR3 totals 11 residues. The CDR3 loop is CASSLSYGYTF.

The chain has TRBV20-1 and TRBJ1-5. This CDR3 is built from 15 residues. Germline CDR1 DFQATT, CDR2 SNEGSKA (reference sequence). CDR3: CSASNQDYSNQPQHF.

The genes are TRBV9 and TRBJ1-5. Germline V gives CDR1 SGDLS, CDR2 YYNGEE. This CDR3 contains 15 residues. The chain's CDR3 is CASSVPGLSNQPQHF.

The chain uses TRBV11-2 and TRBJ2-1; the TCRdb D gene call, TRBD2, has no DNA to confirm it. The germline V gene encodes CDR1 SGHAT and CDR2 FQNNGV. The length of the CDR3 is 17 residues. The CDR3 sequence is CASSAHRLAGGPGEQFF.

The CDR3 sequence is CSVTGREGYGYTF. V and J are TRBV29-1 and TRBJ1-2. Germline V gene lookup returns CDR1 SQVTM and CDR2 ANQGSEA. The CDR3 sequence is 13 residues long.

This clonotype is medium-sized by frequency. The chain joins TRBV6-5 to TRBJ2-5; TCRdb's D gene call, TRBD1, goes unchecked for lack of DNA. This CDR3 is built from 14 residues. Looked up from germline, CDR1 is MNHEY and CDR2 is SVGAGI. CDR3 region: CASSYSGQQETQYF.

The rearrangement joins TRBV29-1 to TRBJ1-5; as DNA is missing, the TRBD1 call by TCRdb cannot be tested. CDR3 length equals 13 residues. Germline lookup yields CDR1 SQVTM and CDR2 ANQGSEA. The CDR3 loop is CSHITGVNQPQHF.

This clonotype is medium-sized (0.01 to 0.1%) by frequency. The rearrangement links TRBV7-3 to TRBJ1-6. Germline values: CDR1 SGHTA, CDR2 FQGTGA. The CDR3 totals 13 residues. CDR3: CASSFLDNSPLHF.